The 24 T cell receptor beta chains below come from one sample, sequenced in a study of blood T cell repertoires in COVID-19. Sequencing used immunoSEQ multiplex PCR; TCRdb keeps in-frame clones, though not all of them. Of 200,000 to 250,000 clones listed, around 83% were seen once; the top ten hold roughly 7%. The sequenced sample consisted of peripheral blood. The receptors derive from a woman aged 45 to 65 with acute or convalescent COVID-19.

The chain recombines TRBV18 with TRBJ1-1; 9 positions match TRBD1. In germline, CDR1 is KGHSH, CDR2 LQKENI. The CDR3 loop spans 15 amino acids. V gave up 3 bases and J gave up 5 bases; unmatched junction bases: 7. The CDR3 protein is CASSPRTGDVTEAFF. CDR3 DNA: TGTGCCAGCTCACCTCGGACAGGGGATGTGACTGAAGCTTTCTTT.

The chain is built from TRBV19 and TRBJ2-4; no clear D. V dropped 10 bases and J dropped 0 bases, with 7 bases sitting between them. The CDR3 totals 12 residues. Germline CDR1 reads LNHDA; CDR2 reads SQIVND (reference sequence). DNA of the CDR3: TGTGCCACCCTGTTAGCCAAAAACATTCAGTACTTC. It yields the protein CATLLAKNIQYF.

The V gene is TRBV18, the J gene TRBJ2-7; 8 positions agree with TRBD1. CDR3 length: 14 amino acids. The ends lost 6 bases at V and 2 bases at J; junction bases unmatched: 6. Germline V gives CDR1 KGHSH, CDR2 LQKENI. As DNA, the CDR3 is TGTGCCAGCTCGCCGGGACAGGCTCCCTACGAGCAGTACTTC. It codes for CASSPGQAPYEQYF. The full variable domain, in which reference TRBV18 and TRBJ2-7 provide the parts outside the CDR3, is NAGVMQNPRHLVRRRGQEARLRCSPMKGHSHVYWYRQLPEEGLKFMVYLQKENIIDESGMPKERFSAEFPKEGPSILRIQQVVRGDSAAYFCASSPGQAPYEQYFGPGTRLTVT.

The rearrangement links TRBV18 to TRBJ2-1, with 7 bases aligning to TRBD2. The V gene's germline CDR1 is KGHSH and CDR2 LQKENI. Germline trimming cut 3 bases from V and 5 bases from J; bases unmatched to any gene: 7. This CDR3 is 15 amino acids long. Here the CDR3 DNA reads TGTGCCAGCTCACCCAGGACTGGGGGGGACAATGAGCAGTTCTTC. Its translation is CASSPRTGGDNEQFF.

This clone appeared many times. The chain links TRBV14 to TRBJ2-1; 11 nucleotides agree with TRBD1. From germline, CDR1 is SGHDN and CDR2 FVKESK. The V gene end was trimmed by 3 bases and the J gene end by 5 bases; junction bases not matched to a gene: 6. The CDR3 has 16 amino acids. In nucleotides, the CDR3 is TGTGCCAGCAGCCACCTACCGGGACAGGGGGACAATGAGCAGTTCTTC. As protein: CASSHLPGQGDNEQFF.

V is TRBV4-1 and J is TRBJ2-3, with TRBD2 matching 10 bases. Germline lookup yields CDR1 MGHRA and CDR2 YSYEKL. The CDR3 consists of 15 residues. The V gene end was trimmed by 4 bases and the J gene end by 3 bases; junction bases not matched to a gene: 4. DNA for the CDR3: TGCGCCAGCAGCCTAGCGGGGGGTGGAACAGATACGCAGTATTTT. This encodes CASSLAGGGTDTQYF.

The chain is built from TRBV11-2 and TRBJ2-1, with 7 bases identical to TRBD2. V dropped 5 bases and J dropped 0; count of bases not matched to a gene: 4. Germline loops: CDR1 SGHAT, CDR2 FQNNGV. This CDR3 region has 15 residues. The CDR3 here is CASSVGLGSYNEQFF. The DNA of the CDR3 is TGTGCCAGCAGCGTCGGACTAGGCTCCTACAATGAGCAGTTCTTC. The variable domain in full, with the rest retrieved from reference TRBV11-2 and TRBJ2-1, is EAGVAQSPRYKIIEKRQSVAFWCNPISGHATLYWYQQILGQGPKLLIQFQNNGVVDDSQLPKDRFSAERLKGVDSTLKIQPAKLEDSAVYLCASSVGLGSYNEQFFGPGTRLTVL.

This clone appeared a few times. The chain recombines TRBV12-3 or TRBV12-4 with TRBJ2-2; D is unresolved. This CDR3 has 12 amino acids. Trimming shortened V by 6 bases and J by 7 bases, and 9 bases separated the two germline ends. CDR3 nucleotide sequence: TGTGCCAGCAGATTGGCTGGCGGGGAGCTGTTTTTT. This gives the protein CASRLAGGELFF.

The chain is built from TRBV24-1 and TRBJ2-3; no clear D gene. The V end was cut by 7 bases, the J end by 4 bases, with 14 bases between. Germline V gives CDR1 KGHDR, CDR2 SFDVKD. The CDR3 has 14 residues. For the CDR3, the DNA is TGTGCCACCAGCCGTGATTGGGCCTCAGATACGCAGTATTTT. Its translation is CATSRDWASDTQYF.

V usage is TRBV24-1 and J usage is TRBJ2-7, with 9 bases lining up with TRBD1. The CDR3 is 16 residues long. Germline CDR1 reads KGHDR; CDR2 reads SFDVKD. J lost 1 base, V lost 11 bases, and 14 bases had no gene match. This CDR3 is CAIQAGGGTGSYEQYF. The CDR3 bases are TGTGCCATTCAGGCCGGAGGAGGGACAGGGTCCTACGAGCAGTACTTC.

The chain is built from TRBV10-3 and TRBJ2-5; 12 nucleotides align to TRBD1. Germline V gene sequence: CDR1 ENHRY, CDR2 SYGVKD. The CDR3 consists of 15 residues. J was trimmed by 4 bases and V by 4 bases; bases with no gene match: 4. The CDR3 spells CAISAGTGGAETQYF. CDR3 nucleotides: TGTGCCATCAGTGCTGGGACAGGGGGCGCAGAGACCCAGTACTTC.

The chain recombines TRBV6-5 with TRBJ2-1, with 8 bases aligning to TRBD2. Germline CDR1 is MNHEY and CDR2 is SVGAGI. This CDR3 spans 15 amino acids. After removal of 4 bases from V and 2 bases from J, the junction contained 4 bases not matched to a gene. CDR3 coding DNA: TGTGCCAGCAGTTGGACTAGCTCAACCTACAATGAGCAGTTCTTC. Its protein is CASSWTSSTYNEQFF.

This clone has a handful of counts. V is TRBV27 and J is TRBJ1-2; the match to TRBD1 covers 9 bases. Trimming at V came to 5 bases and at J to 0 bases, leaving 4 bases not matched to a gene. Germline loops: CDR1 MNHEY, CDR2 SMNVEV (reference sequence). This CDR3 spans 15 amino acids. The CDR3 loop reads CASSPRTGANYGYTF. CDR3 coding DNA: TGTGCCAGCAGTCCCCGGACAGGGGCTAACTATGGCTACACCTTC.

The V call is TRBV6-5, the J call TRBJ1-4; D possibly corresponds to TRBD1 (5 bases). CDR3 length equals 14 residues. Germline V CDR1 and CDR2: MNHEY, SVGAGI. Trimming stripped 7 bases from V and 6 bases from J, with 15 bases between. CDR3 region: CASTRRDSDEKLFF. CDR3 coding DNA: TGTGCCAGCACCCGCCGGGACTCCGATGAAAAACTGTTTTTT.

The chain is built from TRBV19 and TRBJ1-2; TRBD1 matches 7 bases. The germline CDR1 and CDR2 sequences are LNHDA and SQIVND (reference sequence). V trimming: 6 bases; J trimming: 2 bases; junction bases outside the gene matches: 9. This CDR3 is built from 15 residues. CDR3 residues: CASSRDSAPNYGYTF. The CDR3 DNA sequence: TGTGCCAGTAGCCGGGACAGTGCTCCCAACTATGGCTACACCTTC.

The chain employs TRBV3-1 (or the pseudogene TRBV3-2) and TRBJ2-2; 8 nucleotides line up with TRBD2. The CDR3 has 17 amino acids. CDR1 and CDR2 (germline): LGHDT, YNNKEL (reference sequence). V was clipped by 0 bases and J by 4 bases; unmatched bases: 7. This chain's CDR3 is CASSQDTGLGFTGELFF. CDR3 bases: TGTGCCAGCAGCCAAGATACGGGACTAGGATTCACCGGGGAGCTGTTTTTT.

The chain has TRBV11-2 and TRBJ2-2, with 11 bases lining up with TRBD1. CDR3 size: 14 residues. The V gene's germline CDR1 is SGHAT and CDR2 FQNNGV. V dropped 5 bases and J dropped 7; count of bases not matched to a gene: 3. The CDR3 is CASSMGTGGGELFF. CDR3 DNA: TGTGCCAGCAGCATGGGGACAGGGGGCGGGGAGCTGTTTTTT.

The rearrangement links TRBV5-8 to TRBJ1-5; D not certain. CDR1 is SGHTS and CDR2 is YDEGEE in the germline V gene. V lost 7 bases, J lost 0 bases, and 8 bases lay in between. The CDR3 totals 13 residues. Here the CDR3 reads CASQQYSNQPQHF. Here the CDR3 DNA reads TGTGCCAGCCAACAGTATAGCAATCAGCCCCAGCATTTT.

In its sample, this clone was seen a few times. The rearrangement uses TRBV18 and TRBJ1-2; 8 bases are shared with TRBD1. Germline lookup yields CDR1 KGHSH and CDR2 LQKENI. The CDR3 consists of 15 residues. The V gene end was trimmed by 4 bases and the J gene end by 6 bases; junction bases not matched to a gene: 10. CDR3 nucleotide sequence: TGTGCCAGCTCACTCCGGACAGGGAATTTCGATGGCTACACCTTC. This gives the protein CASSLRTGNFDGYTF.

The V gene is TRBV6-5, the J gene TRBJ2-7; D might be TRBD2 (5 bases). CDR1 and CDR2 (germline): MNHEY, SVGAGI. The ends were cut back, 9 bases at V and 2 bases at J, with 14 bases in the middle. The CDR3 runs to 13 residues. This chain's CDR3 is CASARTETYEQYF. Here the CDR3 DNA reads TGTGCCAGTGCAAGGACTGAGACCTACGAGCAGTACTTC.

The chain uses TRBV5-1 and TRBJ2-7; the match to TRBD2 covers 10 bases. The junction had 9 bases not matched to a gene; V was cut back by 2 bases and J by 1 base. CDR3 length: 17 amino acids. CDR1 SGHRS and CDR2 YFSETQ come from the germline V gene. This chain's CDR3 is CASSFSASGSSSYEQYF. The DNA of the CDR3 is TGCGCCAGCAGCTTCTCGGCTAGCGGGAGTAGTTCCTACGAGCAGTACTTC.

This sequence joins TRBV28 and TRBJ1-2; TRBD1 might be the D (6 bases). Germline V gene sequence: CDR1 MDHEN, CDR2 SYDVKM. This CDR3 comprises 16 residues. With 5 bases removed from V and 8 bases from J, the gap between germline ends came to 24 bases. This CDR3 reads CASSLPRGAGLVGYTF. CDR3 DNA: TGTGCCAGCAGTCTACCGCGGGGGGCAGGGTTGGTCGGCTACACCTTC.

V gene TRBV6-5 combines with J gene TRBJ2-3; D is possibly TRBD2 (6 bases). CDR3 size: 14 residues. Trimming stripped 5 bases from V and 4 bases from J, with 13 bases between. Germline V gene lookup returns CDR1 MNHEY and CDR2 SVGAGI. The CDR3 nucleotides are TGTGCCAGCAGTCGCGGGACGCTTGCAGATACGCAGTATTTT. This codes for CASSRGTLADTQYF.

The chain carries TRBV11-1 and TRBJ2-1; D remains ambiguous. From germline, CDR1 is SGHAT and CDR2 FQDESV (reference sequence). Trimming removed 5 bases from V and 6 bases from J, with 11 bases in between. The CDR3 is made up of 13 amino acids. The CDR3 coding sequence is TGTGCCAGCAGCCCCTGGAGTCTCAATGAGCAGTTCTTC. Residues: CASSPWSLNEQFF.